Listed below are T cell receptor beta chains from one sample, sequenced in a study of Ad26.COV2.S vaccination and SARS-CoV-2 variants. TCRdb's table, derived via immunoSEQ multiplex PCR, lists solely in-frame clones and lacks some. This sample yields 100,000 or so clones, of which around three quarters are seen a single time; approximately 15% belongs to the top ten. This material consisted of peripheral blood, taken after recovery from COVID-19. These receptors originate from a human donor who had recovered from COVID-19. Both conserved end residues are part of each CDR3. D genes are given only for firm matches. For some rows the clone size is stated as once, few or many, or as a class when expanded; others skip it.

>NA|NA|TRBJ2-6|TRBV6-4
CASSDSGGANVLTF
TGTGCCAGCAGTGACTCGGGTGGGGCCAACGTCCTGACTTTC
>NA|NA|TRBJ1-2|TRBV30
CAWSVHIYGYTF
TGTGCCTGGAGTGTACACATCTATGGCTACACCTTC
>once|NA|TRBJ2-2|TRBV2
CASSDGQITGELFF
TGTGCCAGCAGTGATGGTCAGATCACCGGGGAGCTGTTTTTT
>NA|TRBD1|TRBJ2-7|TRBV7-6
CASSPGTGRAYEQYF
TGTGCCAGCAGCCCCGGGACAGGAAGAGCCTACGAGCAGTACTTC
>NA|TRBD1|TRBJ2-7|TRBV27
CASSSKDRGFEQYF
TGTGCCAGCAGTAGCAAGGACAGGGGGTTCGAGCAGTACTTC
>NA|NA|TRBJ2-2|TRBV19
CASSTPSRTGELFF
TGTGCCAGTAGTACCCCCTCGAGGACCGGGGAGCTGTTTTTT
>NA|TRBD1|TRBJ1-5|TRBV30
CAWKERGQGNQPQHF
TGTGCCTGGAAGGAGAGAGGACAGGGCAATCAGCCCCAGCATTTT
>NA|NA|TRBJ1-3|TRBV29-1
CSVPSDGNTIYF
TGCAGCGTTCCGTCCGATGGAAACACCATATATTTT
>once|NA|TRBJ1-2|TRBV28
CAIQPSTVYGYTF
TGTGCCATACAGCCCTCCACAGTCTATGGCTACACCTTC
>NA|NA|TRBJ2-5|TRBV4-1
CASSQAPAGTQYF
TGCGCCAGCAGCCAGGCCCCAGCAGGGACCCAGTACTTC
>NA|TRBD2|TRBJ2-5|TRBV7-2
CASSLGFAGGPYETQYF
TGTGCCAGCAGCTTAGGTTTTGCGGGGGGGCCGTATGAGACCCAGTACTTC
>NA|NA|TRBJ2-1|TRBV11-2
CASSPGPIREQFF
TGTGCCAGCAGCCCCGGACCCATCCGTGAGCAGTTCTTC
>few|NA|TRBJ2-5|TRBV10-1
CASSGERGQETQYF
TGCGCCAGCAGCGGAGAGAGGGGACAAGAGACCCAGTACTTC
>once|NA|TRBJ2-5|TRBV6-6
CASSTGRETQYF
TGTGCCAGCAGTACAGGAAGAGAGACCCAGTACTTC
>NA|TRBD1|TRBJ2-3|TRBV19
CASRNRGHSTDTQYF
TGTGCCAGTAGGAACAGGGGGCATAGCACAGATACGCAGTATTTT
>once|NA|TRBJ1-5|TRBV10-1
CGHSRVEDQPQHF
TGCGGTCACAGCAGGGTAGAAGATCAGCCCCAGCATTTT
>NA|NA|TRBJ2-7|TRBV5-5
CASSLKGFGTYEQYF
TGTGCCAGCAGCTTAAAGGGCTTCGGAACCTACGAGCAGTACTTC
>NA|NA|TRBJ1-1|TRBV7-2
CASSRRSGGENTEAFF
TGTGCCAGCAGCCGTCGGTCTGGTGGGGAGAACACTGAAGCTTTCTTT
>NA|NA|TRBJ2-1|TRBV24-1
CATSGPGLNEQFF
TGTGCCACCAGTGGCCCGGGTTTGAATGAGCAGTTCTTC
>NA|NA|TRBJ2-7|TRBV23-1
CASSRSEKDEQYF
TGCGCCAGCAGTCGGTCAGAGAAGGACGAGCAGTACTTC
>NA|TRBD2|TRBJ2-3|TRBV28
CASGLAGTDTQYF
TGTGCCTCCGGACTAGCAGGTACAGATACGCAGTATTTT
>once|TRBD2|TRBJ2-2|TRBV7-7
CASSSHGGAGELFF
TGTGCCAGCAGCAGCCATGGGGGGGCCGGGGAGCTGTTTTTT
>NA|NA|TRBJ1-3|TRBV5-4
CASSFAGGSGNTIYF
TGTGCCAGCAGCTTTGCGGGGGGATCTGGAAACACCATATATTTT
>NA|NA|TRBJ2-7|TRBV3-1/TRBV3-2
CASSQNSGVYEQYF
TGTGCCAGCAGCCAGAATTCGGGGGTGTACGAGCAGTACTTC
>NA|NA|TRBJ1-2|TRBV24-1
CATSAATTAYGYTF
TGTGCCACCAGTGCCGCGACGACAGCCTATGGCTACACCTTC
>NA|NA|TRBJ2-7|TRBV28
CASSQQEAHEQYF
TGTGCCAGCAGTCAACAGGAAGCCCACGAGCAGTACTTC
>many|NA|TRBJ1-1|TRBV9
CASSVGSGLVGAFF
TGTGCCAGCAGCGTAGGTTCCGGGCTCGTAGGAGCTTTCTTT
>NA|NA|TRBJ1-1|TRBV12-3/TRBV12-4
CASAFLYTEAFF
TGTGCCAGCGCCTTTTTGTACACTGAAGCTTTCTTT
>NA|TRBD2|TRBJ2-2|TRBV3-1/TRBV3-2
CASSQRRGGRAGELFF
TGTGCCAGCAGCCAAAGGCGGGGGGGCCGGGCCGGGGAGCTGTTTTTT
>NA|NA|TRBJ2-1|TRBV5-1
CASSLTAGSSYNEQFF
TGCGCCAGCAGCTTGACGGCAGGCAGCTCCTACAATGAGCAGTTCTTC
>NA|TRBD1|TRBJ1-4|TRBV6-1
CASSETLQGAMGEKLFF
TGTGCCAGCAGTGAGACCCTCCAGGGGGCAATGGGAGAAAAACTGTTTTTT
>NA|NA|TRBJ1-2|TRBV4-1
CASSERTTGIYGYTF
TGCGCCAGCAGCGAAAGAACGACAGGCATCTATGGCTACACCTTC
>NA|NA|TRBJ1-4|TRBV6-5
CASRPTGGEKLFF
TGTGCCAGTAGACCTACCGGGGGGGAAAAACTGTTTTTT
>NA|NA|TRBJ2-2|TRBV11-2
CASTQLDIFGPGELFF
TGTGCCAGCACCCAACTAGACATTTTCGGGCCCGGGGAGCTGTTTTTT
>NA|TRBD1|TRBJ1-6|TRBV30
CAWSYPGTGISPLHF
TGTGCCTGGAGCTACCCCGGGACAGGGATCTCACCCCTCCACTTT
>NA|NA|TRBJ2-1|TRBV6-2/TRBV6-3
CASSSRRDYNEQFF
TGTGCCAGCAGTTCCCGACGAGACTACAATGAGCAGTTCTTC
>NA|NA|TRBJ2-5|TRBV6-5
CASEGVGETQYF
TGTGCCAGCGAGGGAGTGGGAGAGACCCAGTACTTC